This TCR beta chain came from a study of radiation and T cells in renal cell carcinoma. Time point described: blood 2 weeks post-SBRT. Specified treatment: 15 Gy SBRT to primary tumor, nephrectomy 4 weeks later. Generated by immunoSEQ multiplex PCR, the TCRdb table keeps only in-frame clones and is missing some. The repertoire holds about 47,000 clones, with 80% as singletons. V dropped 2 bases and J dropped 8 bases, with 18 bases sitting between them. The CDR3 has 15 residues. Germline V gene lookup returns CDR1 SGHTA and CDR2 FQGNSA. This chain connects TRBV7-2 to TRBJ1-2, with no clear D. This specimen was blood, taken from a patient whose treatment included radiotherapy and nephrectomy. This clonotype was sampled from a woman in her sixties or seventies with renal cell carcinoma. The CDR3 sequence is CASSLFATAAEGYTF. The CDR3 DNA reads TGTGCCAGCAGCTTATTCGCCACGGCAGCTGAGGGCTACACCTTC.